The rows below give T cell receptor beta chains drawn from one sample of a study of breast tumors, draining lymph nodes, adjacent tissues. TCRdb recomputed calls from the multiplex PCR reads with MiXCR, one row per CDR3 protein. The sample contains tens of thousands of distinct CDR3 sequences, under 30% of which appear only once. The sample consisted of breast tumor tissue. All receptors come from a female donor with breast cancer. Some clones in this sample may be carry-over from other donors' samples. Each CDR3 is given with its conserved first and last residue. The D gene is left open where the match is weak. Clone size is not always given. Where it is, it says once, few, many or a class for expanded clones.

clone_size: many
d_call: TRBD2
j_call: TRBJ2-5
v_call: TRBV5-8
cdr3_nt: TGTGCCAGCAGCTCCGACCGGGGGGGCGGGCAAGAGACCCAGTACTTC
cdr3_aa: CASSSDRGGGQETQYF

clone_size: many
d_call: -
j_call: TRBJ2-2
v_call: TRBV12-5
cdr3_nt: TGTGCTAGTGGTTCCTGGAGGGGGGACAACACCGGGGAGCTGTTTTTT
cdr3_aa: CASGSWRGDNTGELFF

clone_size: many
d_call: -
j_call: TRBJ2-2
v_call: TRBV4-1
cdr3_nt: TGCGCCAGCAGCCCCTACATCCAGCGGACCGGGGAGCTGTTTTTT
cdr3_aa: CASSPYIQRTGELFF

clone_size: -
d_call: -
j_call: TRBJ2-5
v_call: TRBV27
cdr3_nt: TGTGCCAGCAGTTTATGTTCAGAACAAGAGACCCAGTACTTC
cdr3_aa: CASSLCSEQETQYF

clone_size: -
d_call: -
j_call: TRBJ2-1
v_call: TRBV7-9
cdr3_nt: TGTGCCAGCAGCTTAGGGACTGCCCTTACGGGAGAGCAGTTCTTC
cdr3_aa: CASSLGTALTGEQFF

clone_size: -
d_call: TRBD1
j_call: TRBJ1-2
v_call: TRBV28
cdr3_nt: TGTGCCAGCAACCCGGGGGGCAGGGGGCTCGACTATGGCTACACCTTC
cdr3_aa: CASNPGGRGLDYGYTF

clone_size: -
d_call: -
j_call: TRBJ2-3
v_call: TRBV6-2/TRBV6-3
cdr3_nt: TGTGCCAGCAGCCTACGACCGGGAGATACGCAGTATTTT
cdr3_aa: CASSLRPGDTQYF

clone_size: many
d_call: -
j_call: TRBJ2-5
v_call: TRBV19
cdr3_nt: TGTGCCAGTAGTCTAACAGTGGCGGGGGAGACCCAGTACTTC
cdr3_aa: CASSLTVAGETQYF

clone_size: -
d_call: -
j_call: TRBJ1-4
v_call: TRBV2
cdr3_nt: TGTGCCACTACAACATGGGATCGGGCCCGACCTCAAGAACTGTTTTTT
cdr3_aa: CATTTWDRARPQELFF

clone_size: many
d_call: TRBD2
j_call: TRBJ2-1
v_call: TRBV9
cdr3_nt: TGTGCCAGCAGCGTAGGGACTAGCGGGCGTAATGAGCAGTTCTTC
cdr3_aa: CASSVGTSGRNEQFF

clone_size: many
d_call: TRBD1
j_call: TRBJ1-6
v_call: TRBV10-3
cdr3_nt: TGTGCCAACAGCGGGACAGGGAATTCCCTCCACTTT
cdr3_aa: CANSGTGNSLHF

clone_size: -
d_call: TRBD2
j_call: TRBJ2-5
v_call: TRBV28
cdr3_nt: TGTGCCAGCAGTTACGGGACTAGCGAGCTTGAGGCTCAGTACTTC
cdr3_aa: CASSYGTSELEAQYF

clone_size: few
d_call: -
j_call: TRBJ2-7
v_call: TRBV5-6
cdr3_nt: TGTGCCAGCAGCCTACAGGAACAGCAGTACTTC
cdr3_aa: CASSLQEQQYF

clone_size: many
d_call: TRBD2
j_call: TRBJ2-3
v_call: TRBV20-1
cdr3_nt: TGCAGTGCTAGGCCCAGCGGGGGCAACACAGATACGCAGTATTTT
cdr3_aa: CSARPSGGNTDTQYF

clone_size: -
d_call: -
j_call: TRBJ2-7
v_call: TRBV5-1
cdr3_nt: TGCGCCAGCAGCTCGGGACTTTACTCCTACGAGCAGTACTTC
cdr3_aa: CASSSGLYSYEQYF

clone_size: many
d_call: -
j_call: TRBJ1-2
v_call: TRBV30
cdr3_nt: TGTGCCGGCCCCCGGGACACCGGCTTTGGCTACACCTTC
cdr3_aa: CAGPRDTGFGYTF

clone_size: many
d_call: -
j_call: TRBJ2-5
v_call: TRBV5-6
cdr3_nt: TGTGCCAGCAGCCCCACTCCAGTCTGGTCCCAAGAGACCCAGTACTTC
cdr3_aa: CASSPTPVWSQETQYF

clone_size: -
d_call: TRBD2
j_call: TRBJ2-3
v_call: TRBV12-3/TRBV12-4
cdr3_nt: TGTGCCAGCAGTTTCCAATCTCTAGCGGGAGAAGCAGATACGCAGTATTTT
cdr3_aa: CASSFQSLAGEADTQYF

clone_size: -
d_call: -
j_call: TRBJ2-4
v_call: TRBV4-1
cdr3_nt: TGCGCCAGCAGCGTATCAACGGACAGACAAAACCTAGCCAAAAACATTCAGTACTTC
cdr3_aa: CASSVSTDRQNLAKNIQYF

clone_size: many
d_call: -
j_call: TRBJ1-2
v_call: TRBV6-2/TRBV6-3
cdr3_nt: TGTGCCAGCAGAGCAATTTCGGTCGATGGCTACACCTTC
cdr3_aa: CASRAISVDGYTF

clone_size: many
d_call: TRBD2
j_call: TRBJ2-3
v_call: TRBV5-1
cdr3_nt: TGCGCCAGCAGCTTGGGGCGAGCGGGGGGTGTTAGAGATACGCAGTATTTT
cdr3_aa: CASSLGRAGGVRDTQYF

clone_size: many
d_call: -
j_call: TRBJ1-4
v_call: TRBV20-1
cdr3_nt: TGCAGTGCTAGAGGAAATAATGAAAAACTGTTTTTT
cdr3_aa: CSARGNNEKLFF

clone_size: many
d_call: -
j_call: TRBJ2-7
v_call: TRBV2
cdr3_nt: TGTGCCAGCAGTGACCTGGGCCCCTACGAGCAGTACTTC
cdr3_aa: CASSDLGPYEQYF

clone_size: -
d_call: -
j_call: TRBJ2-1
v_call: TRBV29-1
cdr3_nt: TGCAGCGTCCGGCCACAGGCGTCTGAGCAGCTCTTC
cdr3_aa: CSVRPQASEQLF

clone_size: many
d_call: TRBD1
j_call: TRBJ2-7
v_call: TRBV4-1
cdr3_nt: TGCGCCAGCAGCCAAGAACCAGGGGGAACCTACGAGCAGTACTTC
cdr3_aa: CASSQEPGGTYEQYF

clone_size: many
d_call: TRBD2
j_call: TRBJ2-1
v_call: TRBV9
cdr3_nt: TGTGCCAGCAGCCGACTAGCGGGAGTAAATGAGCAGTTCTTC
cdr3_aa: CASSRLAGVNEQFF

clone_size: many
d_call: -
j_call: TRBJ2-7
v_call: TRBV6-1
cdr3_nt: TGTGCCAGCACGGAGACAGTTTACGAGCAGTACTTC
cdr3_aa: CASTETVYEQYF

clone_size: -
d_call: TRBD1
j_call: TRBJ2-1
v_call: TRBV6-5
cdr3_nt: TGTGCCAGCAGCGGGACAGGGCTGCGCGACTTC
cdr3_aa: CASSGTGLRDF

clone_size: -
d_call: TRBD1
j_call: TRBJ2-7
v_call: TRBV20-1
cdr3_nt: TGCAGTGCCCAATCGGACAGGGACATCGACTACGAGCAGTACTTC
cdr3_aa: CSAQSDRDIDYEQYF

clone_size: many
d_call: -
j_call: TRBJ1-3
v_call: TRBV15
cdr3_nt: TGTGCCACCAGCAGAGCCTCGGATAACTTATATTTT
cdr3_aa: CATSRASDNLYF

clone_size: -
d_call: -
j_call: TRBJ1-1
v_call: TRBV4-1
cdr3_nt: TGCGCCAGCAGCCAAGATCCAAGCGGGAGGACTGAAGCTTTCTTT
cdr3_aa: CASSQDPSGRTEAFF

clone_size: few
d_call: -
j_call: TRBJ1-3
v_call: TRBV6-5
cdr3_nt: TGTGCCAGCAGTTACTCGTCCGGGACCAGCGGAAACACCATATATTTT
cdr3_aa: CASSYSSGTSGNTIYF

clone_size: many
d_call: -
j_call: TRBJ1-5
v_call: TRBV19
cdr3_nt: TGTGCCAGTAGTATAGGGGCAGGGGCTCAGCCCCAGCATTTT
cdr3_aa: CASSIGAGAQPQHF

clone_size: -
d_call: -
j_call: TRBJ1-2
v_call: TRBV20-1
cdr3_nt: TGCAGTGCCCGGGACCCTCCGTATGGCTACACCTTC
cdr3_aa: CSARDPPYGYTF

clone_size: many
d_call: TRBD1
j_call: TRBJ1-6
v_call: TRBV20-1
cdr3_nt: TGCAGTGCCCCGGACAGGCCGGATAATTCACCCCTCCACTTT
cdr3_aa: CSAPDRPDNSPLHF

clone_size: many
d_call: TRBD2
j_call: TRBJ2-7
v_call: TRBV12-3/TRBV12-4
cdr3_nt: TGTGCCAGCCGTCTTAGCGGGAGTATGGGTGAGCAGTACTTC
cdr3_aa: CASRLSGSMGEQYF

clone_size: many
d_call: TRBD2
j_call: TRBJ2-3
v_call: TRBV20-1
cdr3_nt: TGCAGTGCTAGAGATCCAATCCTAGCGGGGTCCACAGATACGCAGTATTTT
cdr3_aa: CSARDPILAGSTDTQYF

clone_size: many
d_call: -
j_call: TRBJ2-1
v_call: TRBV7-9
cdr3_nt: TGTGCCAGCAGCCCGGGCCTTCGACTAGTCTCCTACAATGAGCAGTTCTTC
cdr3_aa: CASSPGLRLVSYNEQFF

clone_size: few
d_call: -
j_call: TRBJ1-6
v_call: TRBV28
cdr3_nt: TGTGCCAGCACGGGGGTTGACTCACCCCTCCACTTT
cdr3_aa: CASTGVDSPLHF

clone_size: -
d_call: -
j_call: TRBJ2-5
v_call: TRBV7-6
cdr3_nt: TGTGCCAGCAGCTTAGATGGGGAGACCCAGTACTTC
cdr3_aa: CASSLDGETQYF

clone_size: many
d_call: TRBD2
j_call: TRBJ2-7
v_call: TRBV7-9
cdr3_nt: TGTGCCAGCAGCTTACAAGCGGGGTACGAGCAGTACTTC
cdr3_aa: CASSLQAGYEQYF

clone_size: many
d_call: TRBD2
j_call: TRBJ2-1
v_call: TRBV6-1
cdr3_nt: TGTGCCAGCAGTGAAAACCGAGCGGGGGGTTGGAGTGAGCAGTTCTTC
cdr3_aa: CASSENRAGGWSEQFF

clone_size: -
d_call: -
j_call: TRBJ2-1
v_call: TRBV30
cdr3_nt: TGTGCCTGGAGTGGGCAGTTGGGGAATGAGCAGTTCTTC
cdr3_aa: CAWSGQLGNEQFF

clone_size: many
d_call: -
j_call: TRBJ1-3
v_call: TRBV2
cdr3_nt: TGTGCCAGCAGTGTACAGGGAGGTGGAAACACCATATATTTT
cdr3_aa: CASSVQGGGNTIYF